These 20 T cell receptor beta chains came from one sample sequenced in a study of blood T cell repertoires in COVID-19. This table comes from immunoSEQ multiplex PCR, and its TCRdb copy is limited to in-frame clones, with some not included. Among fewer than 40,000 clones listed, about 90% were seen once. The sequencing input was peripheral blood. The receptors derive from a human donor with active COVID-19. The donor label of this sample is uncertain.

The V call is TRBV30, the J call TRBJ2-5; D possibly corresponds to TRBD2 (6 bases). The V gene's germline CDR1 is GTSNPN and CDR2 SVGIG (reference sequence). Trimming shortened V by 6 bases and J by 5 bases, and 16 bases separated the two germline ends. This CDR3 comprises 13 residues. The CDR3 is CACEVGGGETQYF. CDR3 bases: TGTGCCTGTGAGGTGGGGGGTGGGGAGACCCAGTACTTC. The variable domain in full, with the rest retrieved from reference TRBV30 and TRBJ2-5, is SQTIHQWPATLVQPVGSPLSLECTVEGTSNPNLYWYRQAAGRGLQLLFYSVGIGQISSEVPQNLSASRPQDRQFILSSKKLLLSDSGFYLCACEVGGGETQYFGPGTRLLVL.

The V and J genes are TRBV7-9 and TRBJ1-2, with 9 bases lining up with TRBD1. This CDR3 contains 14 residues. Unmatched junction bases numbered 9, after V lost 5 bases and J lost 8 bases. The V gene's germline CDR1 is SEHNR and CDR2 FQNEAQ (reference sequence). CDR3 sequence (DNA): TGTGCCAGCAGCCCACAGGGGGCTGGAGAAGGCTACACCTTC. Protein product: CASSPQGAGEGYTF.

The chain uses TRBV4-1 and TRBJ2-2, with D possibly TRBD1 on 6 matching bases. The CDR3 loop spans 15 amino acids. Trimming shortened V by 4 bases and J by 6 bases, and 15 bases separated the two germline ends. In germline, CDR1 is MGHRA, CDR2 YSYEKL. The CDR3 DNA reads TGCGCCAGCAGCCCCCACAGGGTAAACGCCGGGGAGCTGTTTTTT. Translated, it gives CASSPHRVNAGELFF.

The CDR3 loop is CASSPRDRASQETQYF. For the CDR3, the DNA is TGTGCCAGCAGCCCTCGGGACAGGGCCTCCCAAGAGACCCAGTACTTC. V and J are TRBV3-1 (or the pseudogene TRBV3-2) and TRBJ2-5, with 9 positions matching TRBD1. Germline CDR1 is LGHDT and CDR2 is YNNKEL (reference sequence). The CDR3 is made up of 16 amino acids. With V trimmed by 4 bases and J by 1 base, 7 bases remained unmatched.

The gene calls are TRBV29-1 and TRBJ2-2, with 9 positions matching TRBD2. The germline gives CDR1 SQVTM, CDR2 ANQGSEA. Trimming took 5 bases from V and 3 from J; bases not matched to a gene: 7. CDR3 size: 15 residues. The CDR3, as DNA: TGCAGCGTTTCTTCTGCGGGAGGGTACACCGGGGAGCTGTTTTTT. As protein: CSVSSAGGYTGELFF.

This chain links TRBV7-2 with TRBJ2-7; 11 nucleotides align to TRBD2. The ends lost 2 bases at V and 10 bases at J; junction bases unmatched: 7. The CDR3 sequence is 14 residues long. Germline V gene lookup returns CDR1 SGHTA and CDR2 FQGNSA. The CDR3 region is CASSLRLAGTGQYF. The CDR3 nucleotides read TGTGCCAGCAGCTTAAGACTAGCGGGGACGGGACAGTACTTC.

The chain links TRBV7-2 to TRBJ2-1; D is perhaps TRBD2 (6 bases). The germline V gene encodes CDR1 SGHTA and CDR2 FQGNSA. V lost 6 bases and J 0 bases, leaving 12 bases between the germline ends. This CDR3 region has 15 residues. CDR3 sequence (DNA): TGTGCCAGCAGGTCCGGGGGATCCTCCTACAATGAGCAGTTCTTC. Translation gives CASRSGGSSYNEQFF.

The chain recombines TRBV25-1 with TRBJ1-4; 7 nucleotides align to TRBD1. V gave up 4 bases and J gave up 4 bases; unmatched junction bases: 3. The CDR3 is 14 amino acids. Germline V gene lookup returns CDR1 MGHDK and CDR2 SYGVNS. CDR3 amino acids: CASSGQGGNEKLFF. CDR3 nucleotide sequence: TGTGCCAGCAGTGGTCAGGGGGGTAATGAAAAACTGTTTTTT.

J is TRBJ2-5 and V is TRBV24-1; 12 bases match TRBD2. CDR1 is KGHDR and CDR2 is SFDVKD in the germline V gene. This CDR3 spans 15 amino acids. V trimming: 8 bases; J trimming: 2 bases; junction bases outside the gene matches: 5. The CDR3 reads CATTSGLAGQETQYF. CDR3 DNA: TGTGCCACCACAAGTGGACTAGCGGGGCAAGAGACCCAGTACTTC.

This sequence joins TRBV27 and TRBJ2-4; 7 bases fit TRBD1. Germline CDR1 and CDR2: MNHEY and SMNVEV (reference sequence). V shed 0 bases, J shed 7 bases, and the junction held 3 bases outside the gene matches. The CDR3 is made up of 14 amino acids. The DNA of the CDR3 is TGTGCCAGCAGTTTATCGGGACAGCCGAACATTCAGTACTTC. Translated: CASSLSGQPNIQYF.

CDR3 sequence: CASSPRDRGWVEQYF. The CDR3 region has the DNA TGTGCCAGCAGCCCGAGGGACAGGGGGTGGGTCGAGCAGTACTTC. J is TRBJ2-7 and V is TRBV7-9; TRBD1 matches 11 bases. The J segment lost 6 bases and the V segment lost 5 bases, leaving 9 bases of the junction unmatched. CDR3 length: 15 residues. Germline CDR1 and CDR2: SEHNR and FQNEAQ (reference sequence).

The chain recombines TRBV29-1 with TRBJ1-2; D is perhaps TRBD1 (5 bases). The CDR3 covers 12 residues. Germline V gene data show CDR1 as SQVTM and CDR2 as ANQGSEA. The CDR3 reads CTTQTANYGYTF. In nucleotides, the CDR3 is TGCACCACACAGACAGCCAACTATGGCTACACCTTC.

The chain recombines TRBV19 with TRBJ2-1, with 7 bases that match TRBD2. Trimming cost V 4 bases and J 2 bases; bases outside gene matches: 8. CDR3 size: 16 residues. CDR1 and CDR2 from the germline V gene are LNHDA and SQIVND (reference sequence). CDR3 sequence reads: CASSTVSGNAYNEQFF. CDR3 nucleotide sequence: TGTGCCAGTAGTACCGTCAGCGGGAACGCCTACAATGAGCAGTTCTTC.

This clone was observed once. The chain joins TRBV7-2 to TRBJ2-7; D is perhaps TRBD2 (6 bases). The germline V gene has CDR1 SGHTA and CDR2 FQGNSA. The CDR3 is made up of 15 amino acids. Trimming shortened V by 0 bases and J by 0 bases, and 9 bases separated the two germline ends. The CDR3 protein is CASSLAGGDSYEQYF. The CDR3, as DNA: TGTGCCAGCAGCTTAGCGGGCGGGGACTCCTACGAGCAGTACTTC.

V usage is TRBV7-2 and J usage is TRBJ2-3; D call uncertain. This CDR3 has 14 amino acids. Germline CDR1 SGHTA, CDR2 FQGNSA. V was cut by 5 bases and J by 4 bases, with 13 bases left in between. The CDR3 reads CASSPHQPPDTQYF. The CDR3 coding sequence is TGTGCCAGCAGCCCACATCAACCCCCAGATACGCAGTATTTT.

This clone was counted once. The V call is TRBV11-3, the J call TRBJ1-2, with 7 bases identical to TRBD1. Germline V CDR1 and CDR2: SGHNT, YENEEA. The V segment lost 10 bases and the J segment 1 base; nucleotides outside the gene matches: 6. The CDR3 length is 13 residues. The CDR3 DNA is TGTGCCACCGAGACAGGGATTAACTATGGCTACACCTTC. Translated, it gives CATETGINYGYTF.

This rearrangement joins TRBV9 to TRBJ2-3; possibly TRBD2 for D (6 bases). Germline CDR1 is SGDLS and CDR2 is YYNGEE. This CDR3 contains 16 residues. Trimming shortened V by 0 bases and J by 6 bases, and 17 bases separated the two germline ends. CDR3 DNA: TGTGCCAGCAGCGTAGTCGAAGGGCTAGCGAGCGATACGCAGTATTTT. Translating it yields CASSVVEGLASDTQYF.

The chain uses TRBV19 and TRBJ2-5, with TRBD2 identical over 7 bases. Germline V gives CDR1 LNHDA, CDR2 SQIVND (reference sequence). The CDR3 is 14 residues long. V was pared by 6 bases and J by 1 base, with 5 bases of the junction left unmatched. The DNA for the CDR3 is TGTGCCAGTAGGACTGGCGGGAGCCAAGAGACCCAGTACTTC. This gives the protein CASRTGGSQETQYF.

The V and J genes are TRBV12-3 or TRBV12-4 and TRBJ1-2, with D possibly matching TRBD1 (6 bases). V was clipped by 4 bases and J by 8 bases, with 14 bases between them. This CDR3 has 13 amino acids. The CDR3 sequence: CASSSRGALGYTF. The CDR3 DNA reads as TGTGCCAGCAGTTCGCGGGGGGCTCTGGGCTACACCTTC.

The chain uses TRBV5-1 and TRBJ2-1, with D tentatively TRBD2 (6 bases). V was trimmed by 1 base and J by 4 bases, leaving 9 bases between them. The CDR3 is 14 residues long. Germline CDR1 SGHRS, CDR2 YFSETQ. The DNA for the CDR3 is TGCGCCAGCAGCTTGTGGGACTCTTACAATGAGCAGTTCTTC. Residues: CASSLWDSYNEQFF. The variable domain in full, with the rest retrieved from reference TRBV5-1 and TRBJ2-1, is KAGVTQTPRYLIKTRGQQVTLSCSPISGHRSVSWYQQTPGQGLQFLFEYFSETQRNKGNFPGRFSGRQFSNSRSEMNVSTLELGDSALYLCASSLWDSYNEQFFGPGTRLTVL.